The clone carrying this TCR beta chain was seen only once. This sample stems from a study of T cell changes during pregnancy in multiple sclerosis. Unmatched junction bases numbered 5, after V lost 2 bases and J lost 10 bases. From germline, CDR1 is SGHTA and CDR2 FQGNSA. CDR3 length equals 15 residues. Repertoires were generated with immunoSEQ multiplex PCR, while TCRdb's copy carries only in-frame clones and drops some. The repertoire holds about 80,000 clones, with approximately 90% as singletons. Material: peripheral blood, obtained before pregnancy. The TCR was taken from a female donor with multiple sclerosis, enrolled in a pregnancy study. This chain joins TRBV7-2 and TRBJ2-1, with TRBD2 matching 13 bases. The CDR3, as DNA: TGTGCCAGCAGCTTAAGTACTAGCGGGAGGGGGGAGCAGTTCTTC. It specifies CASSLSTSGRGEQFF.